Listed below are T cell receptor beta chains from one sample, sequenced in a study of blood T cell repertoires in COVID-19. Assay: immunoSEQ multiplex PCR; the TCRdb copy retains only in-frame clones and omits some. Here the sample spans approximately 220,000 clones, roughly 90% being singletons. Specimen: PBMCs or T cells enriched from blood (not recorded which). The receptors come from a woman in her thirties who had been exposed to COVID-19. Both conserved end residues are part of each CDR3. The D gene is left open where the match is weak. Some rows mark clone size as missing; the rest say once, few, many or name a class of expanded clone.

J gene: TRBJ2-6
V gene: TRBV4-2
clone size: .
CDR3 length: 19
D gene: TRBD1
CDR3 DNA: TGTGCCAGCAGCCAAGCTCCGGGACAGGGTGTGTCCGGGGCCAACGTCCTGACTTTC
CDR3 protein: CASSQAPGQGVSGANVLTF

J gene: TRBJ1-3
V gene: TRBV5-4
clone size: .
CDR3 length: 15
D gene: TRBD1
CDR3 DNA: TGTGCCAGCAGCTCCGGGACAGGGATTGGAAACACCATATATTTT
CDR3 protein: CASSSGTGIGNTIYF

J gene: TRBJ2-7
V gene: TRBV7-2
clone size: .
CDR3 length: 14
D gene: TRBD1
CDR3 DNA: TGTGCCAGCAGCTTCTGGACAGGGCCCTACGAGCAGTACTTC
CDR3 protein: CASSFWTGPYEQYF

J gene: TRBJ1-5
V gene: TRBV18
clone size: .
CDR3 length: 13
D gene: TRBD1
CDR3 DNA: TGTGCCAGCTCACCTGGGACAGAGGGGCCCCAGCATTTT
CDR3 protein: CASSPGTEGPQHF

J gene: TRBJ1-5
V gene: TRBV6-1
clone size: .
CDR3 length: 13
D gene: .
CDR3 DNA: TGTGCCAGCAGGCGACAGGAAGATCAGCCCCAGCATTTT
CDR3 protein: CASRRQEDQPQHF

J gene: TRBJ1-2
V gene: TRBV2
clone size: .
CDR3 length: 16
D gene: TRBD1
CDR3 DNA: TGTGCCAGCAGTGGCCCTCCGGAGACAGGGAACTATGGCTACACCTTC
CDR3 protein: CASSGPPETGNYGYTF

J gene: TRBJ2-1
V gene: TRBV9
clone size: few
CDR3 length: 16
D gene: TRBD2
CDR3 DNA: TGTGCCAGCAGCTCCGCGGTAGCGGGACCTTACAATGAGCAGTTCTTC
CDR3 protein: CASSSAVAGPYNEQFF

J gene: TRBJ2-3
V gene: TRBV7-8
clone size: .
CDR3 length: 16
D gene: TRBD2
CDR3 DNA: TGTGCCAGCAGCCCTGGACTAGCGGGGGCCACAGATACGCAGTATTTT
CDR3 protein: CASSPGLAGATDTQYF

J gene: TRBJ1-2
V gene: TRBV3-1/TRBV3-2
clone size: .
CDR3 length: 15
D gene: .
CDR3 DNA: TGTGCCAGCAGCCAAGGGCGGGACCTAGGCTATGGCTACACCTTC
CDR3 protein: CASSQGRDLGYGYTF

J gene: TRBJ1-2
V gene: TRBV2
clone size: few
CDR3 length: 13
D gene: TRBD1
CDR3 DNA: TGTGCCAGCAGCCAACAGGGGAACTATGGCTACACCTTC
CDR3 protein: CASSQQGNYGYTF

J gene: TRBJ1-2
V gene: TRBV5-1
clone size: .
CDR3 length: 13
D gene: .
CDR3 DNA: TGCGCCAGCAGCCCCGGGGGTAACTATGGCTACACCTTC
CDR3 protein: CASSPGGNYGYTF

J gene: TRBJ2-7
V gene: TRBV4-2
clone size: .
CDR3 length: 15
D gene: .
CDR3 DNA: TGTGCCAGCAGCCAAGCCGGGGGAGGAACCTACGAGCAGTACTTC
CDR3 protein: CASSQAGGGTYEQYF

J gene: TRBJ2-3
V gene: TRBV2
clone size: .
CDR3 length: 15
D gene: .
CDR3 DNA: TGTGCCAGCAGTGTTCAGGGAACAAGCACAGATACGCAGTATTTT
CDR3 protein: CASSVQGTSTDTQYF

J gene: TRBJ1-6
V gene: TRBV18
clone size: .
CDR3 length: 15
D gene: .
CDR3 DNA: TGTGCCAGCTCACCGGGAGGGGAGCCCCATTCACCCCTCCACTTT
CDR3 protein: CASSPGGEPHSPLHF

J gene: TRBJ2-1
V gene: TRBV7-9
clone size: .
CDR3 length: 14
D gene: TRBD1
CDR3 DNA: TGTGCCAGCAGCTTTCCACAGGGGTTCAATGAGCAGTTCTTC
CDR3 protein: CASSFPQGFNEQFF

J gene: TRBJ1-1
V gene: TRBV11-2
clone size: .
CDR3 length: 14
D gene: .
CDR3 DNA: TGTGCCAGCAGCTTGCAGGTCCGTAACACTGAAGCTTTCTTT
CDR3 protein: CASSLQVRNTEAFF

J gene: TRBJ2-1
V gene: TRBV29-1
clone size: .
CDR3 length: 10
D gene: .
CDR3 DNA: TGCAGCGTTGGGCACAATGAGCAGTTCTTC
CDR3 protein: CSVGHNEQFF

J gene: TRBJ2-7
V gene: TRBV2
clone size: .
CDR3 length: 16
D gene: .
CDR3 DNA: TGTGCCAGCAGTGTAGCGGTGGCGGGCCCGCCCTACGAGCAGTACTTC
CDR3 protein: CASSVAVAGPPYEQYF

J gene: TRBJ1-5
V gene: TRBV19
clone size: .
CDR3 length: 14
D gene: TRBD1
CDR3 DNA: TGTGCCAGTACTAGGGACAGGGGAAATCAGCCCCAGCATTTT
CDR3 protein: CASTRDRGNQPQHF

J gene: TRBJ1-2
V gene: TRBV4-2
clone size: .
CDR3 length: 14
D gene: .
CDR3 DNA: TGTGCCAGCAGCCAAGAACAGGGACCCTATGGCTACACCTTC
CDR3 protein: CASSQEQGPYGYTF

J gene: TRBJ2-3
V gene: TRBV24-1
clone size: once
CDR3 length: 16
D gene: TRBD2
CDR3 DNA: TGTGCCACCAGTGACCTTAGCGGGGGGTACACAGATACGCAGTATTTT
CDR3 protein: CATSDLSGGYTDTQYF

J gene: TRBJ2-3
V gene: TRBV5-6
clone size: .
CDR3 length: 12
D gene: .
CDR3 DNA: TGTGCCAGCAGCCAAAGCACAGATACGCAGTATTTT
CDR3 protein: CASSQSTDTQYF

J gene: TRBJ2-5
V gene: TRBV5-5
clone size: once
CDR3 length: 13
D gene: TRBD1
CDR3 DNA: TGTGCCAGCACCTGGACAGGGTTCGAAACCCAGTACTTC
CDR3 protein: CASTWTGFETQYF

J gene: TRBJ2-7
V gene: TRBV18
clone size: .
CDR3 length: 12
D gene: TRBD1
CDR3 DNA: TGTGCCAGCTCACCGGACAGGGACGAGCAGTACTTC
CDR3 protein: CASSPDRDEQYF

J gene: TRBJ1-4
V gene: TRBV5-5
clone size: .
CDR3 length: 19
D gene: TRBD1
CDR3 DNA: TGTGCCAGCAGAACGTCCGAACAGGGGAGGAGGGGGACTAATGAAAAACTGTTTTTT
CDR3 protein: CASRTSEQGRRGTNEKLFF

J gene: TRBJ1-1
V gene: TRBV29-1
clone size: once
CDR3 length: 14
D gene: .
CDR3 DNA: TGCAGCGTTGATGATGGCCGTGGAGGGACTGAAGCTTTCTTT
CDR3 protein: CSVDDGRGGTEAFF

J gene: TRBJ2-7
V gene: TRBV4-1
clone size: .
CDR3 length: 15
D gene: TRBD1
CDR3 DNA: TGCGCCAGCAGCCAAGAGCGGGACAGGACCCGAGTGCAGTACTTC
CDR3 protein: CASSQERDRTRVQYF

J gene: TRBJ1-5
V gene: TRBV6-1
clone size: .
CDR3 length: 13
D gene: .
CDR3 DNA: TGTGCCAGCAGTGAAACCGGACACAAGCCCCAGCATTTT
CDR3 protein: CASSETGHKPQHF

J gene: TRBJ1-2
V gene: TRBV25-1
clone size: .
CDR3 length: 15
D gene: .
CDR3 DNA: TGTGCCAGCAGTGAAGAAGGGGGGGCCAGCTATGGCTACACCTTC
CDR3 protein: CASSEEGGASYGYTF